This T cell receptor beta chain was recovered during a study of CXCR3-negative and CXCR3-positive naive CD8 T cells. At the level of the study: The study obtained 120 million to 150 million TRB reads, about 1.5 +/- 0.3 million per library.

Researchers prepared the TRB cDNA libraries using 5' RACE with UMI labels. TCRdb reprocessed the 5' RACE reads, with one entry per CDR3 protein and no DNA. Its table lists 45,000 to 70,000 distinct CDR3 sequences. Of note for this clonotype: The antigen is unknown.

Whole-study findings and limits: Comparably high diversity marked both naive subsets, whereas memory CD8+ cells had much lower diversity. Comparison of naive subsets found surface CD5 to be comparable, and TCR strength was inferred on the basis of TRB CDR3 properties. Naive CXCR3-negative and CXCR3-positive cells had similar TRBV-TRBJ usage; memory differed.

Material for sequencing was memory CD8+ T cells from blood. This receptor was identified in a human donor in good health. Some clones in this sample may be carry-over from other donors' samples.

The CDR3 is CSARGERDSAYEQYF. The V gene is TRBV20-1, the J gene TRBJ2-7; without DNA, the TCRdb call of TRBD1 cannot be checked. The CDR3 is 15 residues long. Germline values: CDR1 DFQATT, CDR2 SNEGSKA (reference sequence).